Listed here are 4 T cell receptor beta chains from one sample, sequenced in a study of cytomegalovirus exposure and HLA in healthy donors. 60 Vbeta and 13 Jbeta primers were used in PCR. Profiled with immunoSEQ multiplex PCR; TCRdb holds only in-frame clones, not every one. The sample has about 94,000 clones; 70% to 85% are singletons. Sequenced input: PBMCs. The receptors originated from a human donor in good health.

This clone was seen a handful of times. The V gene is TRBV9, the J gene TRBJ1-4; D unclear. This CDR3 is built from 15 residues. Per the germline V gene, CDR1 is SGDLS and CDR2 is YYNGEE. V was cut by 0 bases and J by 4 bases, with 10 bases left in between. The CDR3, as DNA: TGTGCCAGCAGCGTAGCCCCGGCGGGTAATGAAAAACTGTTTTTT. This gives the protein CASSVAPAGNEKLFF.

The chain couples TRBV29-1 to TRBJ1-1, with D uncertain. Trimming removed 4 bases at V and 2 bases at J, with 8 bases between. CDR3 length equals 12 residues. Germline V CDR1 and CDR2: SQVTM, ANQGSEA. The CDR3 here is CSVGVVNTEAFF. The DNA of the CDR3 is TGCAGCGTTGGAGTAGTAAACACTGAAGCTTTCTTT.

The CDR3 loop is CATGTPPIGELFF. The CDR3 DNA follows: TGTGCCACCGGGACTCCCCCCATCGGGGAGCTGTTTTTT. This chain connects TRBV28 to TRBJ2-2, with D perhaps matching TRBD2 (6 bases). This CDR3 comprises 13 residues. Germline loops: CDR1 MDHEN, CDR2 SYDVKM. The germline V and J ends were trimmed by 10 bases and 7 bases, with 16 bases remaining between them. Variable domain in full (rest from reference TRBV28 and TRBJ2-2): DVKVTQSSRYLVKRTGEKVFLECVQDMDHENMFWYRQDPGLGLRLIYFSYDVKMKEKGDIPEGYSVSREKKERFSLILESASTNQTSMYLCATGTPPIGELFFGEGSRLTVL.

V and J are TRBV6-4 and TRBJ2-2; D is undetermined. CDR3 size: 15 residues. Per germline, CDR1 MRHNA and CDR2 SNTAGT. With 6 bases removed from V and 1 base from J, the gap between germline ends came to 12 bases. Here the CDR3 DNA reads TGTGCCAGCAGGAGTTGGGCCGAGAACACCGGGGAGCTGTTTTTT. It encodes CASRSWAENTGELFF.